This T cell receptor beta chain was profiled in a study of blood T cell repertoires in COVID-19. The overall study: T cells, B-cell-depleted T cells, or PBMCs supplied cDNA or gDNA.

Methods used by the authors: Reference gene primer amplification gave estimated nucleated cell counts. Measured with immunoSEQ multiplex PCR; TCRdb has only the in-frame clones, and not every one. For V, J and clone size, that table is used; D and trimming come from the DNA. The repertoire consists of roughly 100,000 clones, with about 75% occurring once and the leading ten covering approximately 10%. The sample holds one count of this clone. Germline values: CDR1 SGHTA, CDR2 FQGNSA. CDR3 length: 15 amino acids. Trimming left V 4 bases short and J 0 bases short, with 9 bases between. The J gene is TRBJ1-4, the V gene TRBV7-2; D is unresolved. Material: peripheral blood. This receptor was identified in an elderly woman with acute or convalescent COVID-19. The CDR3 coding sequence is TGTGCCAGCAGCTCTCAAATAGCAACTAATGAAAAACTGTTTTTT. It yields the protein CASSSQIATNEKLFF. Looking up the rest from reference TRBV7-2 and TRBJ1-4 gives the full variable domain: GAGVSQSPSNKVTEKGKDVELRCDPISGHTALYWYRQSLGQGLEFLIYFQGNSAPDKSGLPSDRFSAERTGGSVSTLTIQRTQQEDSAVYLCASSSQIATNEKLFFGSGTQLSVL.